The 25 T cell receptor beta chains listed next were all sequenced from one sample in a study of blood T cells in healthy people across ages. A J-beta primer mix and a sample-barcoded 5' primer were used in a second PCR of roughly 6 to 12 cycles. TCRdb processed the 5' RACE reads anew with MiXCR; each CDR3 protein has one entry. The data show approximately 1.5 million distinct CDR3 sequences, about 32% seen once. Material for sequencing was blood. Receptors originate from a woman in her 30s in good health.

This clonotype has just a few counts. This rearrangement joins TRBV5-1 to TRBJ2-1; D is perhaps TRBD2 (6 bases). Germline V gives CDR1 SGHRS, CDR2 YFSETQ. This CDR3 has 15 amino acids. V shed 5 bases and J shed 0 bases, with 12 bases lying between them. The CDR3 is CASRAGLSSYNEQFF. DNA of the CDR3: TGCGCCAGCAGAGCGGGCCTTAGCTCCTACAATGAGCAGTTCTTC.

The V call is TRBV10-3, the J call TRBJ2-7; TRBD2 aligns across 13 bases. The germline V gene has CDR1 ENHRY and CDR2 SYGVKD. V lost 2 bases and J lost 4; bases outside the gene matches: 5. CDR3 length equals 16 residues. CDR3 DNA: TGTGCCATCAGTGAGGGACTAGCGGGGGCCTCTTACGAGCAGTACTTC. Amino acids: CAISEGLAGASYEQYF.

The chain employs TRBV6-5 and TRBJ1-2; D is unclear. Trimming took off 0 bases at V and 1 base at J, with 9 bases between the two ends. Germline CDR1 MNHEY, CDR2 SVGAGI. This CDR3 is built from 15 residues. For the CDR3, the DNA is TGTGCCAGCAGTTACTCGGCGAACTTTAACTATGGCTACACCTTC. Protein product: CASSYSANFNYGYTF.

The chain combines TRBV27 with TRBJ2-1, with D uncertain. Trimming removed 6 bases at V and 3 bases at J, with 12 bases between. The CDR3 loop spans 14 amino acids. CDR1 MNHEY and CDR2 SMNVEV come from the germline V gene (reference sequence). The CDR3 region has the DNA TGTGCCAGCAGAGGACGGGCGGTCTACAATGAGCAGTTCTTC. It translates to CASRGRAVYNEQFF.

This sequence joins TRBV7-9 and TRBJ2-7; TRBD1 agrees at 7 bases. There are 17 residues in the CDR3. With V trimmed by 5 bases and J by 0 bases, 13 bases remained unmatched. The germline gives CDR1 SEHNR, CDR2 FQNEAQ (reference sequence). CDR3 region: CASSHTTSDRNSYEQYF. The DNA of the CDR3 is TGTGCCAGCAGCCATACTACCTCGGACAGGAACTCCTACGAGCAGTACTTC. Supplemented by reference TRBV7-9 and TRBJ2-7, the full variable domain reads DTGVSQNPRHKITKRGQNVTFRCDPISEHNRLYWYRQTLGQGPEFLTYFQNEAQLEKSRLLSDRFSAERPKGSFSTLEIQRTEQGDSAMYLCASSHTTSDRNSYEQYFGPGTRLTVT.

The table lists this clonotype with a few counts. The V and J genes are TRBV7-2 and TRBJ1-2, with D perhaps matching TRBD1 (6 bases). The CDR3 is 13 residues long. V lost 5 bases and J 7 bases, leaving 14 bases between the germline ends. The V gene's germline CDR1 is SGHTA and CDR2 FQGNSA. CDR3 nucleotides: TGTGCCAGCAGCGCCTCACAGGGCGGTGGCTACACCTTC. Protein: CASSASQGGGYTF.

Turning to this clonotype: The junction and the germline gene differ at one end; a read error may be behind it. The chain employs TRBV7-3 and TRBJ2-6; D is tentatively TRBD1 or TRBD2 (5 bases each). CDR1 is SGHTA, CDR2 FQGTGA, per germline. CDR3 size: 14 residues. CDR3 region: CASSLTAGANVPTF. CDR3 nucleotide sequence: TGTGCCAGCAGCCTTACGGCCGGGGCCAACGTCCCGACTTTC.

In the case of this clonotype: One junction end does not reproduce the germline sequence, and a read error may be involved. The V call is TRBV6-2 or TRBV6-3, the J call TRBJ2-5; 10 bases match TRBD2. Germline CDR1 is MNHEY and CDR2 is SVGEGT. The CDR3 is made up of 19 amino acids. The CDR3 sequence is CASNDGWASGSQSYNEQYF. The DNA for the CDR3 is TGTGCTAGCAATGACGGGTGGGCTAGCGGGAGCCAATCCTACAATGAGCAGTACTTC.

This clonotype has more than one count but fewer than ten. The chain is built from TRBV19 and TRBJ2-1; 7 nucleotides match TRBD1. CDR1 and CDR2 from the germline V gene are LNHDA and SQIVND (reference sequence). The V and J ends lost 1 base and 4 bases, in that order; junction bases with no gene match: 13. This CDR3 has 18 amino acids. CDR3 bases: TGTGCCAGTAGTATAGGCCTCCAACAGGGGTCCTCATACAATGAGCAGTTCTTC. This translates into CASSIGLQQGSSYNEQFF.

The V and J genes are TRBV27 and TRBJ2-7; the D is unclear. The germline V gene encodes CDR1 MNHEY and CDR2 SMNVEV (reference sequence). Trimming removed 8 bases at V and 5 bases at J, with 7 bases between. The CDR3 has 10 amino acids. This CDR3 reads CASRKNEQYF. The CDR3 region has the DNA TGTGCCAGCCGCAAGAACGAGCAGTACTTC.

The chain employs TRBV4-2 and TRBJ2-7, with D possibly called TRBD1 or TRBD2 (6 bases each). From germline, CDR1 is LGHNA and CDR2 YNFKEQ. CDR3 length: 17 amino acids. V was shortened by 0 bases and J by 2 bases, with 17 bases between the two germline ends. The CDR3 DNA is TGTGCCAGCAGCCAAGATGGAGGAGGGGGTTTTACCTACGAGCAGTACTTC. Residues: CASSQDGGGGFTYEQYF.

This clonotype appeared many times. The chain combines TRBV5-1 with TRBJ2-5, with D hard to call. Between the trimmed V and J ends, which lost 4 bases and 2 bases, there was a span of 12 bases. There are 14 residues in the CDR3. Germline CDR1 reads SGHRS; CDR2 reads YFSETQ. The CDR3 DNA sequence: TGCGCCAGCAGCCTGCAGGACGGTCAAGAGACCCAGTACTTC. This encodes CASSLQDGQETQYF. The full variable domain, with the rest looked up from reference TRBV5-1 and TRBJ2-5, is KAGVTQTPRYLIKTRGQQVTLSCSPISGHRSVSWYQQTPGQGLQFLFEYFSETQRNKGNFPGRFSGRQFSNSRSEMNVSTLELGDSALYLCASSLQDGQETQYFGPGTRLLVL.

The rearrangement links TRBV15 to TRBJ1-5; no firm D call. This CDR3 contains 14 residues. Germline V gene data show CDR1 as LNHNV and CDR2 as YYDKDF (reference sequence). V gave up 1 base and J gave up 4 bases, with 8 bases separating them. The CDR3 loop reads CATSRGMGNQPQHF. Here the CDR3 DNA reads TGTGCCACCAGCAGAGGAATGGGGAATCAGCCCCAGCATTTT.

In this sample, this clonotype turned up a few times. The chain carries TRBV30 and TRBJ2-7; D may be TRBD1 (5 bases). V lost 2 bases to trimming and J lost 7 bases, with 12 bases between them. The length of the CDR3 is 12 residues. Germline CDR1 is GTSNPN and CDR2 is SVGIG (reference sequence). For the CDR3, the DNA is TGTGCCTGGAGTATAGTAGGGGAAGAGCAGTACTTC. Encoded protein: CAWSIVGEEQYF.

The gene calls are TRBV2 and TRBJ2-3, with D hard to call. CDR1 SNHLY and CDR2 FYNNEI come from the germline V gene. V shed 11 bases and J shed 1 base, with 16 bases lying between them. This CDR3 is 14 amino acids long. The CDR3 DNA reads TGTGCCCACGGCCCCGAACCCCGCACAGATACGCAGTATTTT. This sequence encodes CAHGPEPRTDTQYF.

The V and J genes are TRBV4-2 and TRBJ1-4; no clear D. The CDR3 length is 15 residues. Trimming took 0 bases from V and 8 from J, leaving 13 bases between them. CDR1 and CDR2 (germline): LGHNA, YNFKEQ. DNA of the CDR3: TGTGCCAGCAGCCAAGAGCCTTGGACGGGGGAAAAACTGTTTTTT. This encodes CASSQEPWTGEKLFF.

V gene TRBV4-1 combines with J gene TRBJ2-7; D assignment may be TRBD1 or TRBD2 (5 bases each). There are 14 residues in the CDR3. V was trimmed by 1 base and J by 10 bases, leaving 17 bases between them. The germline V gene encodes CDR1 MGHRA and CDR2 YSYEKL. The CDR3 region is CASSQAQAPGVQYF. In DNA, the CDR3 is TGCGCCAGCAGCCAAGCACAGGCGCCCGGGGTCCAGTACTTC.

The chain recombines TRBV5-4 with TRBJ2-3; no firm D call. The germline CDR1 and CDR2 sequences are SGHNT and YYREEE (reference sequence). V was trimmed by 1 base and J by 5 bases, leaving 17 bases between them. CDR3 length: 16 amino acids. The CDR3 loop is CASSLLSIMGKDTQYF. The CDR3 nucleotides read TGTGCCAGCAGCTTGTTAAGCATTATGGGGAAAGATACGCAGTATTTT.

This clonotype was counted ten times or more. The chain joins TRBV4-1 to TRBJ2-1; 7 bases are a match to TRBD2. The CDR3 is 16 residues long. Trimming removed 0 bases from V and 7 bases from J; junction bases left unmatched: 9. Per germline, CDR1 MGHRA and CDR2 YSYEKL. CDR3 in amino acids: CASSQEEGAGRNEQFF. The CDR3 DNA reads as TGCGCCAGCAGCCAAGAGGAGGGAGCGGGGCGGAATGAGCAGTTCTTC.

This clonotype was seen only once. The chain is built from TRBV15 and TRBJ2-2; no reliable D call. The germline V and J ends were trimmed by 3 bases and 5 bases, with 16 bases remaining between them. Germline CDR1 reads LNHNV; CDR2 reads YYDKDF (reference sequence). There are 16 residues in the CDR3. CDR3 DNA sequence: TGTGCCACCAGCAGGGCAACTAAACCTGGGACCGGGGAGCTGTTTTTT. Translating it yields CATSRATKPGTGELFF.

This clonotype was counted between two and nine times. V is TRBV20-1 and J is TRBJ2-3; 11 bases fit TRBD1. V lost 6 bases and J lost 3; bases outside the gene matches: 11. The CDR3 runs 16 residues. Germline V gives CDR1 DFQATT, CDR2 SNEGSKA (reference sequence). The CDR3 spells CSANQPGQGGTDTQYF. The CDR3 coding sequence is TGCAGTGCAAACCAACCGGGACAGGGGGGTACAGATACGCAGTATTTT.

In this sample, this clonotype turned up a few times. In nucleotides, the CDR3 is TGTGCCAGCAGCCCCCGCCGGGGGACTTCCTACGAGCAGTACTTC. Amino acids: CASSPRRGTSYEQYF. The chain joins TRBV7-2 to TRBJ2-7, with a weak D call TRBD2 (6 bases). Deletions cut 5 bases from V and 1 base from J, with 15 bases between. The length of the CDR3 is 15 residues. Looked up from germline, CDR1 is SGHTA and CDR2 is FQGNSA.

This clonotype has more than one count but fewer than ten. The chain's CDR3 is CASSFTGGAGETQYF. The CDR3 nucleotides are TGTGCCAGCAGCTTCACCGGGGGGGCCGGGGAGACCCAGTACTTC. This sequence joins TRBV5-6 and TRBJ2-5; 8 bases align to TRBD2. CDR1 SGHDT and CDR2 YYEEEE come from the germline V gene. The CDR3 extends over 15 amino acids. Trimming cost V 2 bases and J 5 bases; bases outside gene matches: 8. Together with reference TRBV5-6 and TRBJ2-5, the CDR3 gives the full variable domain: DAGVTQSPTHLIKTRGQQVTLRCSPKSGHDTVSWYQQALGQGPQFIFQYYEEEERQRGNFPDRFSGHQFPNYSSELNVNALLLGDSALYLCASSFTGGAGETQYFGPGTRLLVL.

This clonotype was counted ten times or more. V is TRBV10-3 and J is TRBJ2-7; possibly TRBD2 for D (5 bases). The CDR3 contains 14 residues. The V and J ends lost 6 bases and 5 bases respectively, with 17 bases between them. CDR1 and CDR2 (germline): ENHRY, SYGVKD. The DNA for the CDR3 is TGTGCCATCAGCGGAGGACTGGCTCGAGACGAGCAGTACTTC. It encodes CAISGGLARDEQYF.

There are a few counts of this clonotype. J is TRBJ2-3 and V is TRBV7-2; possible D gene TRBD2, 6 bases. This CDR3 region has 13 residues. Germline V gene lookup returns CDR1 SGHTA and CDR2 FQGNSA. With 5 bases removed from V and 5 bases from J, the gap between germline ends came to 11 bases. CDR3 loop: CASSPWGEDTQYF. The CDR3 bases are TGTGCCAGCAGCCCTTGGGGGGAAGATACGCAGTATTTT.